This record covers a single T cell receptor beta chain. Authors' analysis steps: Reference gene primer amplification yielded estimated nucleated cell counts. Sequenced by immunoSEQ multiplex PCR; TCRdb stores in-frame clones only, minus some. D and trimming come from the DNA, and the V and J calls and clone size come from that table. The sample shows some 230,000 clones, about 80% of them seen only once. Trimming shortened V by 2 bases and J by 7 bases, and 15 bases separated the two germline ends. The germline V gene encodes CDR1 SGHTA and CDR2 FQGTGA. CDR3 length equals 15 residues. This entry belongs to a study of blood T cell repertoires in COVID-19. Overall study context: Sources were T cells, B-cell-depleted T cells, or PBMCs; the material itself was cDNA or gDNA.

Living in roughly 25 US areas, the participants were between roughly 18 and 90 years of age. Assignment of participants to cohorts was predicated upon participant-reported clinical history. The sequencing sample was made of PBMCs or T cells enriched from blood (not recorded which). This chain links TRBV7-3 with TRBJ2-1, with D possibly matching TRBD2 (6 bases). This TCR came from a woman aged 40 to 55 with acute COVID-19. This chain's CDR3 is CASSLRGEVSNEQFF. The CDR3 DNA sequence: TGTGCCAGCAGCTTACGCGGGGAGGTTTCGAATGAGCAGTTCTTC. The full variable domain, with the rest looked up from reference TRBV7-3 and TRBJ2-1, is GAGVSQTPSNKVTEKGKYVELRCDPISGHTALYWYRQSLGQGPEFLIYFQGTGAADDSGLPNDRFFAVRPEGSVSTLKIQRTERGDSAVYLCASSLRGEVSNEQFFGPGTRLTVL.